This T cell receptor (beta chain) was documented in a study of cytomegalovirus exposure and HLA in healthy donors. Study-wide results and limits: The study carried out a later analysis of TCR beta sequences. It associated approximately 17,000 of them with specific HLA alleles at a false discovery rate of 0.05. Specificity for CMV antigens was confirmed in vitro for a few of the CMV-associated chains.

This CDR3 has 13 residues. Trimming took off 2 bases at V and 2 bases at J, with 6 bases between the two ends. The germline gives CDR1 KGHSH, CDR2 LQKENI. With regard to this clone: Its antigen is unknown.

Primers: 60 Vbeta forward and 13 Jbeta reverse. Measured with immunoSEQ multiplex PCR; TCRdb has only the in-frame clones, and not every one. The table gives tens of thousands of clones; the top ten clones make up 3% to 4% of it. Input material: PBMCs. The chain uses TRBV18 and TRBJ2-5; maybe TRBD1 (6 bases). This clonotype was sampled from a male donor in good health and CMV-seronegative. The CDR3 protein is CASSPGQQETQYF. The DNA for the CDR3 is TGTGCCAGCTCACCAGGACAGCAAGAGACCCAGTACTTC. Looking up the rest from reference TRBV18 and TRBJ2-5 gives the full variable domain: NAGVMQNPRHLVRRRGQEARLRCSPMKGHSHVYWYRQLPEEGLKFMVYLQKENIIDESGMPKERFSAEFPKEGPSILRIQQVVRGDSAAYFCASSPGQQETQYFGPGTRLLVL.